The T cell receptor (beta chain) under discussion was sequenced for a study of early T cells in non-severe SARS-CoV-2 infection. Germline CDR1 reads SGHTA; CDR2 reads FQGNSA. Trimming cost V 1 base and J 2 bases, with 13 bases left between them. The CDR3 contains 16 residues. TCRdb redid the calling of the 5' RACE reads with MiXCR, one entry per CDR3 protein. The sample contains fewer than 120,000 distinct CDR3 sequences, about 12% of which appear only once. This clonotype showed up just a few times. The sequence derives from an adult who was a healthcare worker with PCR-confirmed SARS-CoV-2 infection or an uninfected control (not recorded which). The rearrangement uses TRBV7-2 and TRBJ2-3; D is perhaps TRBD2 (6 bases). The input for sequencing was whole blood, taken at baseline. The CDR3 loop is CASSLVTGALTDTQYF. CDR3 DNA sequence: TGTGCCAGCAGCTTAGTAACGGGAGCACTCACAGATACGCAGTATTTT.